This T cell receptor beta chain appears in the sequencing data of a study of PD-L1 blockade in urothelial cancer. The overall study: Men with urothelial cancer arising in the bladder made up about 90% of the roughly 30 patients. Chemotherapy regimens numbering 0 to 3 had been given to patients. General study points: Clonality of blood TCR below the median before treatment predicted better survival.

This CDR3 contains 16 residues. The V gene end was trimmed by 3 bases and the J gene end by 1 base; junction bases not matched to a gene: 6. Germline values: CDR1 MNHNS, CDR2 SASEGT. On this clone itself: The antigen is not known.

This sample's time point: pretreatment peripheral blood. Patients suffered from locally advanced or metastatic urothelial carcinoma. Data came from immunoSEQ multiplex PCR; TCRdb stores just in-frame clones and leaves some out. In the table there are 45,000 to 60,000 clones, approximately 78% of which are singletons. The V gene is TRBV6-1, the J gene TRBJ2-3, with 8 nucleotides matching TRBD1. The sample here was PBMCs, taken around atezolizumab (anti-PD-L1) treatment. This TCR came from a man aged 50 to 59 with urothelial cancer. CDR3 loop: CASSDLRGLGTDTQYF. The DNA for the CDR3 is TGTGCCAGCAGTGACCTCAGGGGGCTAGGCACAGATACGCAGTATTTT.